This entry is about one T cell receptor beta chain. This clone's antigen is unknown. The record has no base qualities; no much larger clone is one base away. The sample comes from a study of shared clonotypes between healthy human individuals (TCRdb year 2020). For the study in its entirety: The cohort included three men and a couple of women between 18 and 49 years of age. For each donor, three plates each were used for CD4 naive and CD4 memory, two plates were used for CD8 naive, and one plate was used for CD8 memory. Blood TCR repertoires of five healthy adults were deeply sequenced to estimate repertoire size and the extent of clonotype sharing between individuals. To increase sequencing depth and limit assay-specific biases, different laboratories used diverse techniques to prepare libraries and sequence TCR repertoires. Per donor, leukapheresis produced somewhere between about 0.9 and 9.5 billion PBMCs. Points the paper makes about the study in general: About 4.5% of naive CD4, 3% to 3.5% of naive CD8, approximately 2% of memory CD4, and over 0.35% of memory CD8 clonotypes were shared across four donors. Even with the large sequencing depth, rarefaction of the sorted-subset datasets indicated that sequencing was incomplete. Only blood was sampled, and tissue TCR repertoires likely differ from those in blood. Clonotypes shared by all four sorted-subset donors showed higher generation probabilities than non-shared clonotypes. The genetic and exposure-history diversity represented was limited by the small number of donors. Estimated clonotype richness was generally larger for naive than for memory subsets. Based on pairwise subsampling, the degree of clonotype sharing among donors was expected to be affected by sequencing depth.

TCR CDR3 regions were amplified from genomic DNA by multiplex PCR using the deep immunoSEQ assay. Genomic DNA extracted from each cell subset was distributed evenly over all wells of several immunoSEQ 96-well plates, and each plate served as one replicate. For sorted subsets, each replicate PCR was loaded with roughly 0.2 ug genomic DNA, equivalent to roughly 30,000 T cell genomes. Purified libraries were quantified with a Qubit 3.0 fluorometer, sized on a Bioanalyzer 2100, and re-quantified with the KAPA Library Quantification kit. Every immunoSEQ 96-well plate was sequenced on a separate single-read 150-cycle Illumina NextSeq 550 flow cell. Concerning the study's data processing: Because the immunoSEQ output included only junctional sequences and no quality scores, the filtering could not be the same as the filtering used for full-length reads. To assign V/J genes and CDR3, sequences were annotated using PyIR, a Python wrapper for IgBLAST v1.9, with IMGT germline references. Reads were filtered out if the reads had weak V/J assignments (E-value above 1e-6), no CDR3, stop codons, out-of-frame junctions, or ambiguous translated residues. V3J clonotypes were defined as sequences sharing an identical inferred V gene, J gene, and CDR3 amino acid sequence. Percentage overlap between repertoires was calculated by dividing the number of shared unique clonotypes by the size of the smaller repertoire. RTK rarefaction, the Chao1 estimator, and Recon v2.1 estimates of unobserved clonotypes were used to assess repertoire richness. Generation probabilities for all TCRbeta clonotypes obtained by the gDNA method from a handful of donors were computed using OLGA. The table comes from immuneACCESS by way of TCRdb, which keeps in-frame sequences with V and J called. Part of the clones is missing from these tables; in studies checked, under half for an unresolved V gene and the rest for unknown reasons. V and J calls and clone size follow that table, whereas D and trimming were derived from the DNA. The sample table records some 740,000 clones; more than 85% of these occur just once. Less than 25% of the sample is held by the ten biggest clonotypes.

CD8 naive samples were CD45RO-negative cells positively selected for CCR7, giving a CD45RA+CCR7+ population that excluded TemRA cells. Donors were healthy HIV-negative adults with no recently reported acute infections or vaccinations. All donors were Caucasian adults living in Nashville, Tennessee, USA. After blood collection by leukapheresis, PBMCs were isolated using Ficoll-Histopaque density gradient centrifugation and then cryopreserved in the vapor phase of liquid nitrogen. Analytical flow cytometry was used to check the purity and quantity of every magnetically sorted T cell population. Genomic DNA was isolated from each sorted fraction and quantified by UV absorbance on a Nanodrop 2000c. According to the germline V gene (reference sequence), CDR1 reads DFQATT and CDR2 reads SNEGSKA. Taken from cysteine to phenylalanine, the CDR3 has 11 residues. The sequence is cut down to CDR3 DNA, 33 bases in frame from base 1. Between the V and J ends, shortened by 5 bases and 3 bases respectively, the junction contains 8 bases.

The rearrangement combines TRBV20-1 with TRBJ2-7; no D gene can be assigned with confidence. Sequenced input: naive CD8+ T cells sorted from blood. The sample's cell subset or site label, in plain terms: CD45RA+CCR7+. This TCR derives from a man between 25 and 39 years old in good health. The CDR3 here reads CSAAEIYEQYF. The DNA reads as follows: TGCAGTGCTGCCGAGATCTACGAGCAGTACTTC.